The clone carrying this TCR beta chain occurred a few times. TCRdb ran MiXCR on the 5' RACE reads and lists one entry per CDR3 protein. The sample lists about 110,000 distinct CDR3 sequences, approximately 13% occurring once. The sample belongs to a study of T-cell memory formation after mild COVID-19. This receptor was identified in an adult woman who had mild COVID-19 (a few samples of this study predate the infection). Cell type and time point are not known. The sample consisted of PBMCs or a T cell subset sorted from them (not recorded which).

The CDR3 nucleotides read TGCGCCAGCAGCTTGGCGAGTAAGGCCCTCGGGGATACGCAGTATTTT. Protein: CASSLASKALGDTQYF. This sequence joins TRBV5-1 and TRBJ2-3; D remains ambiguous. Germline lookup yields CDR1 SGHRS and CDR2 YFSETQ. V lost 0 bases and J lost 6, with 17 bases in between. The CDR3 runs 16 residues.